This passage covers 32 T cell receptor beta chains from one sample sequenced in a study of OX40 agonist ivuxolimab in advanced cancers. Profiled with immunoSEQ multiplex PCR; TCRdb holds only in-frame clones, not every one. The table records some 19,000 clones, more than 80% of them present only once. The starting material was CD4+ or CD8+ T cells sorted from blood, obtained in a trial of the OX40 agonist ivuxolimab. These receptors originate from an adult with an advanced solid tumor such as melanoma, head and neck, liver or kidney cancer.

The chain uses TRBV19 and TRBJ1-1; D perhaps matches TRBD1 (6 bases). CDR1 and CDR2 (germline): LNHDA, SQIVND (reference sequence). The CDR3 is 17 amino acids. V lost 9 bases and J lost 3, with 26 bases in between. CDR3 sequence reads: CASARVGAKVRDTEAFF. The CDR3 region has the DNA TGTGCCAGCGCCAGAGTGGGGGCAAAAGTTCGGGACACTGAAGCTTTCTTT.

This rearrangement joins TRBV4-1 to TRBJ2-3; TRBD2 agrees at 7 bases. The CDR3 contains 15 residues. CDR1 MGHRA and CDR2 YSYEKL come from the germline V gene. V shed 1 base and J 6 bases; nucleotides not matched to a gene: 7. For the CDR3, the DNA is TGCGCCAGCAGCCAAGTTAGCGGGCCGGCGGATACGCAGTATTTT. Translated, it gives CASSQVSGPADTQYF.

The chain couples TRBV27 to TRBJ2-7; perhaps TRBD1 as D (6 bases). The V end lost 4 bases, the J end lost 3 bases, and 13 bases lay between the germline ends. Germline assignment: CDR1 MNHEY and CDR2 SMNVEV (reference sequence). The CDR3 extends over 14 amino acids. CDR3 amino acids: CASSSTDSLYEQYF. As DNA, the CDR3 is TGTGCCAGCAGTTCGACGGACAGTCTCTACGAGCAGTACTTC.

This chain uses TRBV27 with TRBJ2-3; 7 positions agree with TRBD2. The CDR3 totals 15 residues. The germline V gene encodes CDR1 MNHEY and CDR2 SMNVEV (reference sequence). V was clipped by 5 bases and J by 0 bases; unmatched bases: 5. This CDR3 reads CASSPGRYSTDTQYF. As DNA, the CDR3 is TGTGCCAGCAGTCCCGGGAGGTACAGCACAGATACGCAGTATTTT.

In its sample, this clone was seen a few times. The J gene is TRBJ1-6, the V gene TRBV10-2, with D unclear. The CDR3 has 12 residues. The germline gives CDR1 WSHSY, CDR2 SAAADI. Trimming shortened V by 3 bases and J by 8 bases, and 5 bases separated the two germline ends. The CDR3 here is CASSDDDSPLHF. In DNA, the CDR3 is TGCGCCAGCAGTGATGATGATTCACCCCTCCACTTT.

V is TRBV18 and J is TRBJ1-2, with 10 bases lining up with TRBD1. V was clipped by 3 bases and J by 1 base; unmatched bases: 5. Germline V gene sequence: CDR1 KGHSH, CDR2 LQKENI. This CDR3 has 16 residues. The chain's CDR3 is CASSPPGTGDNYGYTF. CDR3 DNA sequence: TGTGCCAGCTCACCCCCCGGGACAGGGGATAACTATGGCTACACCTTC.

V and J are TRBV7-2 and TRBJ1-1; D gene ambiguous. Germline V lookup: CDR1 SGHTA, CDR2 FQGNSA. The ends were cut back, 6 bases at V and 7 bases at J, with 15 bases in the middle. The CDR3 totals 13 residues. The CDR3 reads CASSSSGGLEAFF. The CDR3 DNA reads as TGTGCCAGCAGTTCGAGTGGAGGGCTTGAAGCTTTCTTT. The complete variable domain, with remaining parts taken from reference TRBV7-2 and TRBJ1-1, reads GAGVSQSPSNKVTEKGKDVELRCDPISGHTALYWYRQSLGQGLEFLIYFQGNSAPDKSGLPSDRFSAERTGGSVSTLTIQRTQQEDSAVYLCASSSSGGLEAFFGQGTRLTVV.

The V call is TRBV4-2, the J call TRBJ2-7, with 8 positions matching TRBD2. This CDR3 has 15 amino acids. The V gene's germline CDR1 is LGHNA and CDR2 YNFKEQ. V trimming: 2 bases; J trimming: 2 bases; junction bases outside the gene matches: 5. CDR3 region: CASSQPSGPAYEQYF. The CDR3 nucleotides read TGTGCCAGCAGCCAACCTAGCGGGCCCGCCTACGAGCAGTACTTC.

The chain couples TRBV28 to TRBJ1-2; 9 bases map to TRBD1. The J segment lost 4 bases and the V segment lost 5 bases, leaving 8 bases of the junction unmatched. The CDR3 length is 15 residues. Germline V gives CDR1 MDHEN, CDR2 SYDVKM. The CDR3 loop is CASSPDMDRGYGYTF. In DNA, the CDR3 is TGTGCCAGCAGTCCCGATATGGACAGGGGCTATGGCTACACCTTC.

The rearrangement joins TRBV28 to TRBJ1-1, with D unclear. Trimming shortened V by 5 bases and J by 4 bases, and 11 bases separated the two germline ends. Germline CDR1 and CDR2: MDHEN and SYDVKM. This CDR3 has 13 residues. DNA of the CDR3: TGTGCCAGCAGTCCGACACAGATCACTGAAGCTTTCTTT. Amino acid sequence: CASSPTQITEAFF.

V usage is TRBV29-1 and J usage is TRBJ2-3; D remains ambiguous. The germline V and J ends were trimmed by 8 bases and 3 bases, with 6 bases remaining between them. CDR1 SQVTM and CDR2 ANQGSEA come from the germline V gene. This CDR3 is 10 amino acids long. This chain's CDR3 is CSPQTDTQYF. The CDR3, as DNA: TGCAGCCCTCAGACAGATACGCAGTATTTT.

The chain is built from TRBV11-2 and TRBJ2-1; D call uncertain. Looked up from germline, CDR1 is SGHAT and CDR2 is FQNNGV. The CDR3 length is 12 residues. V was pared by 5 bases and J by 5 bases, with 7 bases between. The CDR3 protein is CASSPLDNEQFF. CDR3 DNA: TGTGCCAGCAGCCCGCTGGACAATGAGCAGTTCTTC.

The chain couples TRBV7-9 to TRBJ2-3; 9 bases agree with TRBD1. The CDR3 spans 17 residues. J lost 3 bases, V lost 6 bases, and 13 bases had no gene match. Germline lookup yields CDR1 SEHNR and CDR2 FQNEAQ (reference sequence). The CDR3 nucleotides are TGTGCCAGCAGTTCAGCTATGAGGACAGGGGAAACAGATACGCAGTATTTT. Translating gives CASSSAMRTGETDTQYF.

The chain carries TRBV7-3 and TRBJ2-2; D tentatively reads TRBD1 or TRBD2 (5 bases each). From germline, CDR1 is SGHTA and CDR2 FQGTGA. With 2 bases removed from V and 5 bases from J, the gap between germline ends came to 12 bases. This CDR3 comprises 15 residues. CDR3 DNA: TGTGCCAGCAGCTTAGCAGGGAGTGGGACCGGGGAGCTGTTTTTT. Its translation is CASSLAGSGTGELFF. The variable domain in full, with the rest retrieved from reference TRBV7-3 and TRBJ2-2, is GAGVSQTPSNKVTEKGKYVELRCDPISGHTALYWYRQSLGQGPEFLIYFQGTGAADDSGLPNDRFFAVRPEGSVSTLKIQRTERGDSAVYLCASSLAGSGTGELFFGEGSRLTVL.

The chain employs TRBV29-1 and TRBJ1-1; TRBD1 matches at 10 bases. CDR1 is SQVTM and CDR2 is ANQGSEA in the germline V gene. CDR3 length equals 13 residues. J was trimmed by 2 bases and V by 4 bases; bases with no gene match: 1. The CDR3, as DNA: TGCAGCGTTGCGACAGGGGGCAACACTGAAGCTTTCTTT. The encoded protein is CSVATGGNTEAFF.

The chain is built from TRBV27 and TRBJ2-3, with TRBD1 matching over 8 bases. The CDR3 spans 14 residues. From germline, CDR1 is MNHEY and CDR2 SMNVEV (reference sequence). V lost 5 bases and J lost 3; bases outside the gene matches: 4. The CDR3 is CASSLGQGTDTQYF. In DNA form, the CDR3 reads TGTGCCAGCAGTCTCGGACAGGGTACAGATACGCAGTATTTT.

The V call is TRBV9, the J call TRBJ2-5; D perhaps matches TRBD2 (6 bases). The V gene lost 3 bases and the J gene lost 5 bases, with 14 bases spanning the gap. CDR3 length: 14 residues. Per the germline V gene, CDR1 is SGDLS and CDR2 is YYNGEE. Here the CDR3 reads CASSDRGERETQYF. The CDR3, as DNA: TGTGCCAGCAGCGACCGCGGGGAGAGGGAGACCCAGTACTTC.

A remark on this clone: The same CDR3 also results from other DNA sequences found in this sample. This chain's CDR3 is CASSGTGGYEQYF. The CDR3 DNA reads TGTGCCAGCAGTGGGACAGGGGGGTACGAGCAGTACTTC. The chain recombines TRBV6-1 with TRBJ2-7; 10 nucleotides agree with TRBD1. The germline CDR1 and CDR2 sequences are MNHNS and SASEGT. With 4 bases clipped from V and 4 bases from J, the junction kept 1 base outside the gene matches. The CDR3 spans 13 residues.

The chain uses TRBV7-2 and TRBJ1-2; D is perhaps TRBD1 (5 bases). Trimming took off 5 bases at V and 4 bases at J, with 14 bases between the two ends. Germline V gene lookup returns CDR1 SGHTA and CDR2 FQGNSA. The CDR3 loop spans 14 amino acids. The CDR3 DNA reads as TGTGCCAGCAGCCCACACAGGTTTAGCTATGGCTACACCTTC. It codes for CASSPHRFSYGYTF. Combining the CDR3 with reference TRBV7-2 and TRBJ1-2 gives the whole variable domain GAGVSQSPSNKVTEKGKDVELRCDPISGHTALYWYRQSLGQGLEFLIYFQGNSAPDKSGLPSDRFSAERTGGSVSTLTIQRTQQEDSAVYLCASSPHRFSYGYTFGSGTRLTVV.

This chain connects TRBV6-5 to TRBJ1-1; no reliable D call. CDR1 and CDR2 (germline): MNHEY, SVGAGI. The CDR3 is 15 residues long. V was clipped by 6 bases and J by 1 base, with 15 bases between them. The CDR3 here is CASSNSRYANTEAFF. Written as DNA, the CDR3 is TGTGCCAGCAGCAACTCGCGGTATGCGAACACTGAAGCTTTCTTT.

The chain employs TRBV6-1 and TRBJ1-1; a weak D match, TRBD1 (5 bases). CDR1 is MNHNS, CDR2 SASEGT, per germline. Trimming took 0 bases from V and 1 from J, leaving 18 bases between them. The CDR3 sequence is 18 residues long. The CDR3 DNA sequence: TGTGCCAGCAGTGAAGCGCGGACATACAGATTAACGAACACTGAAGCTTTCTTT. This translates into CASSEARTYRLTNTEAFF.

Comments on this clone: This specimen includes other DNA sequences encoding the same CDR3. The chain links TRBV13 to TRBJ1-1; weak D call: TRBD1 (6 bases). V was pared by 1 base and J by 2 bases, with 8 bases between. CDR1 and CDR2 from the germline V gene are PRHDT and FYEKMQ (reference sequence). CDR3 length equals 14 residues. This CDR3 reads CASSLVGGNTEAFF. The CDR3 nucleotides read TGTGCCAGCAGCTTAGTAGGGGGTAACACTGAAGCTTTCTTT.

The CDR3 region is CASSYSGGINEKLFF. The CDR3 DNA reads as TGTGCCAGCAGTTACTCAGGAGGAATTAATGAAAAACTGTTTTTT. The V call is TRBV6-5, the J call TRBJ1-4; D is unresolved. The CDR3 is 15 residues long. V was trimmed by 0 bases and J by 4 bases, leaving 9 bases between them. CDR1 is MNHEY and CDR2 is SVGAGI in the germline V gene.

The chain is built from TRBV19 and TRBJ2-7, with TRBD1 identical over 11 bases. Germline V gene data show CDR1 as LNHDA and CDR2 as SQIVND (reference sequence). The CDR3 runs to 15 residues. The J segment lost 3 bases and the V segment lost 5 bases, leaving 6 bases of the junction unmatched. CDR3 sequence: CASSVGTGGHYEQYF. The CDR3 region has the DNA TGTGCCAGTAGTGTCGGGACAGGGGGGCACTACGAGCAGTACTTC. The full variable domain, rest sourced from reference TRBV19 and TRBJ2-7, is DGGITQSPKYLFRKEGQNVTLSCEQNLNHDAMYWYRQDPGQGLRLIYYSQIVNDFQKGDIAEGYSVSREKKESFPLTVTSAQKNPTAFYLCASSVGTGGHYEQYFGPGTRLTVT.

This rearrangement joins TRBV7-3 to TRBJ1-6, with TRBD1 identical over 9 bases. With V trimmed by 0 bases and J by 5 bases, 5 bases remained unmatched. CDR3 length: 17 residues. CDR1 and CDR2 (germline): SGHTA, FQGTGA. The DNA of the CDR3 is TGTGCCAGCAGCTTAACGGGGACAGGGACCCATAATTCACCCCTCCACTTT. As protein: CASSLTGTGTHNSPLHF.

The chain carries TRBV11-2 and TRBJ2-3, with a possible D match to TRBD1 (5 bases). Per the germline V gene, CDR1 is SGHAT and CDR2 is FQNNGV. The CDR3 is made up of 13 amino acids. V lost 0 bases, J lost 8 bases, and 9 bases lay in between. In DNA, the CDR3 is TGTGCCAGCAGCTTAGAGGGGCTAGGTACGCAGTATTTT. Protein: CASSLEGLGTQYF.

The chain has TRBV6-5 and TRBJ1-2; D remains unclear. The CDR3 covers 13 residues. Germline values: CDR1 MNHEY, CDR2 SVGAGI. V gave up 0 bases and J gave up 4 bases, with 6 bases separating them. CDR3 in DNA: TGTGCCAGCAGTTACTCGGGGAGCTATGGCTACACCTTC. Amino acid sequence: CASSYSGSYGYTF.

The genes are TRBV19 and TRBJ1-6, with TRBD1 as a possible D gene (5 bases). The V and J ends lost 3 bases and 10 bases respectively, with 10 bases between them. Germline assignment: CDR1 LNHDA and CDR2 SQIVND (reference sequence). The CDR3 covers 13 residues. In DNA, the CDR3 is TGTGCCAGTAGTATGGGACGGCAATCACCCCTCCACTTT. Translation gives CASSMGRQSPLHF.

The V and J genes are TRBV10-1 and TRBJ1-6; perhaps TRBD1 as D (5 bases). This CDR3 is 15 amino acids long. Per the germline V gene, CDR1 is WNHNN and CDR2 is SYGVQD (reference sequence). V was clipped by 2 bases and J by 6 bases, with 11 bases between them. CDR3 DNA: TGCGCCAGCAGTGAGAGCGGGGGAGGTAATTCACCCCTCCACTTT. Amino acids: CASSESGGGNSPLHF.

The table lists this clone with a count of one. CDR3 coding DNA: TGCGCCAGCAGCCAAGATGATGGGAGCTCCTATAATTCACCCCTCCACTTT. It codes for CASSQDDGSSYNSPLHF. The rearrangement links TRBV4-1 to TRBJ1-6; D call uncertain. The CDR3 contains 17 residues. Germline assignment: CDR1 MGHRA and CDR2 YSYEKL. V was clipped by 0 bases and J by 0 bases, with 9 bases between them.

This clone was counted only a few times. Here the CDR3 DNA reads TGTGCCAGCAGTGAGAGGGGGCCCTATGGCTACACCTTC. Translated: CASSERGPYGYTF. V and J are TRBV2 and TRBJ1-2; 7 bases map to TRBD1. The CDR3 is made up of 13 amino acids. Germline V gives CDR1 SNHLY, CDR2 FYNNEI. V trimming: 3 bases; J trimming: 4 bases; junction bases outside the gene matches: 2.

The rearrangement links TRBV19 to TRBJ2-3; perhaps D is TRBD1 or TRBD2 (5 bases each). Germline CDR1 LNHDA, CDR2 SQIVND (reference sequence). With 1 base removed from V and 2 bases from J, the gap between germline ends came to 13 bases. The CDR3 has 16 amino acids. CDR3 loop: CASSIGDGFPTDTQYF. The CDR3 bases are TGTGCCAGTAGTATAGGGGACGGATTTCCCACAGATACGCAGTATTTT. The full variable domain, rest sourced from reference TRBV19 and TRBJ2-3, is DGGITQSPKYLFRKEGQNVTLSCEQNLNHDAMYWYRQDPGQGLRLIYYSQIVNDFQKGDIAEGYSVSREKKESFPLTVTSAQKNPTAFYLCASSIGDGFPTDTQYFGPGTRLTVL.